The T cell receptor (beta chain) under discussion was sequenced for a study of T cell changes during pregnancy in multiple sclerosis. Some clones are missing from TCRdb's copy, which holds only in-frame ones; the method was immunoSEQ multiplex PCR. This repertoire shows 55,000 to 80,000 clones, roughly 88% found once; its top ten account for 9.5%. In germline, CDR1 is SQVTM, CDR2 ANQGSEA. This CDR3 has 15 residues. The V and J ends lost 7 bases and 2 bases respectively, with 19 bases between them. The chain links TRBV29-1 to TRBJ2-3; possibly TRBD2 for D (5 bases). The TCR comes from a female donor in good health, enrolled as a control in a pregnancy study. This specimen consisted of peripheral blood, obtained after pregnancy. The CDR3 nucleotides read TGCAGCGCCGAAGGTGAGGAGGACCCCACAGATACGCAGTATTTT. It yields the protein CSAEGEEDPTDTQYF.